This T cell receptor (beta chain) was profiled in a study of blood T cell repertoires in COVID-19. In the study overall: Acute and convalescent COVID-19 samples came from the United States, Italy and Spain. PBMCs, B-cell-depleted T cells, or T cells were the source of the cDNA or gDNA that made up the material.

Authors' processing steps: Researchers report that nucleated cell counts were estimated from reference gene primer amplification. The assay was immunoSEQ multiplex PCR, and TCRdb's table has in-frame clones only and misses some. The V and J calls and clone size are taken from that table; D and trimming were inferred from the DNA. The data contain 140,000 to 150,000 clones, roughly 79% of them seen just once; the ten biggest clones take up around 8.5%. In germline, CDR1 is MDHEN, CDR2 SYDVKM. CDR3 size: 15 residues. Trimming took 5 bases from V and 5 from J; bases not matched to a gene: 7. This receptor was obtained from a human donor in a cohort sampled during active COVID-19. This chain connects TRBV28 to TRBJ1-4, with TRBD1 matching over 8 bases. The sample was peripheral blood. CDR3 in DNA: TGTGCCAGCAGTGTTTCAGGGGGCGCGAATGAAAAACTGTTTTTT. Its translation is CASSVSGGANEKLFF.